The 24 T cell receptor beta chains listed next were all sequenced from one sample in a study of T cells in localized non-small cell lung cancer. Profiling relied on immunoSEQ multiplex PCR, and the TCRdb table lists in-frame clones only, not all of them. The table lists about 70,000 clones, 86% of them singletons, with around a fifth in the top ten. Here the sequenced sample was peripheral blood, taken before any cancer treatment. Source of these receptors: a male donor aged 60 or over with stage III squamous cell lung carcinoma.

The chain employs TRBV5-1 and TRBJ2-1, with D perhaps matching TRBD2 (5 bases). V was shortened by 0 bases and J by 2 bases, with 12 bases between the two germline ends. CDR1 and CDR2 (germline): SGHRS, YFSETQ. CDR3 length: 16 amino acids. CDR3 in DNA: TGCGCCAGCAGCTTGGCCCCGGGGATGACCTACAATGAGCAGTTCTTC. Protein product: CASSLAPGMTYNEQFF.

This clone appeared a few times. The CDR3 nucleotides are TGTGCCATCAGGCCCGACAGGGATTCACCCCTCCACTTT. It encodes CAIRPDRDSPLHF. V and J are TRBV10-3 and TRBJ1-6, with 7 nucleotides matching TRBD1. With 6 bases clipped from V and 8 bases from J, the junction kept 4 bases outside the gene matches. Germline values: CDR1 ENHRY, CDR2 SYGVKD. The CDR3 has 13 residues.

The chain is built from TRBV30 and TRBJ2-1; the D is unclear. With 2 bases removed from V and 0 bases from J, the gap between germline ends came to 14 bases. This CDR3 has 16 residues. Germline loops: CDR1 GTSNPN, CDR2 SVGIG (reference sequence). The CDR3 DNA is TGTGCCTGGAGTAGGGCAGGTCTGAGCTCCTACAATGAGCAGTTCTTC. Translation: CAWSRAGLSSYNEQFF. Using reference TRBV30 and TRBJ2-1 for the parts outside the CDR3, the full variable domain is SQTIHQWPATLVQPVGSPLSLECTVEGTSNPNLYWYRQAAGRGLQLLFYSVGIGQISSEVPQNLSASRPQDRQFILSSKKLLLSDSGFYLCAWSRAGLSSYNEQFFGPGTRLTVL.

The chain links TRBV7-2 to TRBJ2-3; 8 bases fit TRBD2. Trimming took 3 bases from V and 4 from J; bases not matched to a gene: 6. The CDR3 runs 15 residues. CDR1 and CDR2 from the germline V gene are SGHTA and FQGNSA. Here the CDR3 reads CASSLSSGVPDTQYF. In DNA, the CDR3 is TGTGCCAGCAGCTTGAGTAGCGGGGTGCCAGATACGCAGTATTTT.

The chain uses TRBV10-3 and TRBJ1-1; the D is unclear. Trimming took off 3 bases at V and 4 bases at J, with 9 bases between the two ends. The CDR3 is 13 amino acids. Germline V CDR1 and CDR2: ENHRY, SYGVKD. CDR3 nucleotides: TGTGCCATCAGTGACGCCCCGGGCACTGAAGCTTTCTTT. Its protein product is CAISDAPGTEAFF.

This chain links TRBV4-2 with TRBJ1-6; 9 bases are a match to TRBD1. Losses at the gene ends were 4 bases for V and 5 bases for J; bases not matched to a gene: 3. CDR1 and CDR2 from the germline V gene are LGHNA and YNFKEQ. The CDR3 covers 15 residues. The CDR3 region is CASSLGTGNNSPLHF. As DNA, the CDR3 is TGTGCCAGCAGCCTTGGGACAGGGAATAATTCACCCCTCCACTTT.

This chain uses TRBV4-3 with TRBJ1-2; TRBD1 agrees at 8 bases. The CDR3 is made up of 16 amino acids. CDR1 is LGHNA, CDR2 YSLEER, per germline. V shed 1 base, J shed 4 bases, and the junction held 8 bases outside the gene matches. CDR3 sequence reads: CASSQGLGQGGYGYTF. The DNA of the CDR3 is TGCGCCAGCAGCCAAGGGCTCGGACAGGGTGGCTATGGCTACACCTTC.

V is TRBV5-1 and J is TRBJ2-1; TRBD2 might be the D (6 bases). Looked up from germline, CDR1 is SGHRS and CDR2 is YFSETQ. The CDR3 contains 16 residues. The V end was cut by 8 bases, the J end by 4 bases, with 22 bases between. This chain's CDR3 is CASRKSGVGGYNEQFF. As DNA, the CDR3 is TGCGCCAGTCGAAAAAGCGGAGTGGGGGGATACAATGAGCAGTTCTTC.

This clone was seen only a few times. Here the CDR3 DNA reads TGTGCCACCCGGTTCTTCTCTGGAAACACCATATATTTT. The encoded protein is CATRFFSGNTIYF. The V call is TRBV6-1, the J call TRBJ1-3; D uncertain. With 10 bases removed from V and 0 bases from J, the gap between germline ends came to 10 bases. CDR1 is MNHNS, CDR2 SASEGT, per germline. The CDR3 covers 13 residues.

The CDR3, as DNA: TGTGCCAGCAGCTTGGCACCCCGAGATACGCAGTATTTT. This translates into CASSLAPRDTQYF. The gene calls are TRBV5-6 and TRBJ2-3; D gene unclear. The CDR3 is 13 residues long. CDR1 is SGHDT and CDR2 is YYEEEE in the germline V gene. The ends were cut back, 0 bases at V and 5 bases at J, with 7 bases in the middle.

This chain connects TRBV7-2 to TRBJ2-2; 9 bases map to TRBD2. Germline loops: CDR1 SGHTA, CDR2 FQGNSA. After removal of 6 bases from V and 3 bases from J, the junction contained 5 bases not matched to a gene. The CDR3 runs to 15 residues. The CDR3 DNA reads TGTGCCAGCAGTCGACGGACTAGCGACACCGGGGAGCTGTTTTTT. Amino acids: CASSRRTSDTGELFF. Full variable domain (missing parts from reference TRBV7-2 and TRBJ2-2): GAGVSQSPSNKVTEKGKDVELRCDPISGHTALYWYRQSLGQGLEFLIYFQGNSAPDKSGLPSDRFSAERTGGSVSTLTIQRTQQEDSAVYLCASSRRTSDTGELFFGEGSRLTVL.

The gene calls are TRBV7-2 and TRBJ2-5; 8 bases map to TRBD1. Germline CDR1 SGHTA, CDR2 FQGNSA. With V trimmed by 2 bases and J by 5 bases, 10 bases remained unmatched. This CDR3 is built from 16 residues. CDR3 nucleotides: TGTGCCAGCAGCTTAACAGAGCAGGGGGCGGGGGAGACCCAGTACTTC. It codes for CASSLTEQGAGETQYF. Full variable domain (missing parts from reference TRBV7-2 and TRBJ2-5): GAGVSQSPSNKVTEKGKDVELRCDPISGHTALYWYRQSLGQGLEFLIYFQGNSAPDKSGLPSDRFSAERTGGSVSTLTIQRTQQEDSAVYLCASSLTEQGAGETQYFGPGTRLLVL.

V gene TRBV2 combines with J gene TRBJ2-3, with TRBD2 identical over 11 bases. Germline V gives CDR1 SNHLY, CDR2 FYNNEI. The V and J ends lost 6 bases and 6 bases, in that order; junction bases with no gene match: 8. The CDR3 has 15 amino acids. The CDR3 region has the DNA TGTGCCAGCAGCCCTCATAGCGGGGGGGCGGATACGCAGTATTTT. It yields the protein CASSPHSGGADTQYF.

The chain couples TRBV2 to TRBJ1-3; D remains unclear. Germline CDR1 SNHLY, CDR2 FYNNEI. This CDR3 region has 17 residues. V was cut by 7 bases and J by 0 bases, with 19 bases left in between. CDR3 bases: TGTGCCAGCACCCGCAGGCAGGTCAGTCTCTCTGGAAACACCATATATTTT. It specifies CASTRRQVSLSGNTIYF.

The chain joins TRBV28 to TRBJ1-1; D unresolved. The germline V gene has CDR1 MDHEN and CDR2 SYDVKM. The CDR3 has 11 amino acids. Deletions cut 4 bases from V and 3 bases from J, with 3 bases between. CDR3 region: CASSSDTEAFF. The DNA for the CDR3 is TGTGCCAGCAGTTCGGACACTGAAGCTTTCTTT.

This rearrangement joins TRBV6-5 to TRBJ1-6; D may be TRBD1 (6 bases). Between the trimmed V and J ends, which lost 6 bases and 2 bases, there was a span of 11 bases. The V gene's germline CDR1 is MNHEY and CDR2 SVGAGI. The CDR3 contains 15 residues. CDR3 sequence reads: CASRRGGTYNSPLHF. Here the CDR3 DNA reads TGTGCCAGCAGACGAGGGGGGACCTATAATTCACCCCTCCACTTT.

V usage is TRBV19 and J usage is TRBJ1-2, with 8 positions matching TRBD1. Trimming took 5 bases from V and 7 from J; bases not matched to a gene: 6. The length of the CDR3 is 13 residues. Germline loops: CDR1 LNHDA, CDR2 SQIVND (reference sequence). The CDR3 DNA sequence: TGTGCCAGTAGTCCCGGACAGGGAGTTGGCTACACCTTC. This codes for CASSPGQGVGYTF.

The J gene is TRBJ2-5, the V gene TRBV29-1, with D perhaps matching TRBD1 (6 bases). There are 14 residues in the CDR3. Germline V gene lookup returns CDR1 SQVTM and CDR2 ANQGSEA. Between the trimmed V and J ends, which lost 4 bases and 2 bases, there was a span of 14 bases. The CDR3: CSVGKSGVQETQYF. In DNA form, the CDR3 reads TGCAGCGTTGGGAAATCAGGGGTTCAAGAGACCCAGTACTTC.

The chain employs TRBV7-3 and TRBJ1-6, with D unresolved. Germline CDR1 is SGHTA and CDR2 is FQGTGA. This CDR3 has 15 amino acids. Trimming took 2 bases from V and 6 from J, leaving 11 bases between them. The CDR3, as DNA: TGTGCCAGCAGCTTAGGCGCAGGAACTAATTCACCCCTCCACTTT. This encodes CASSLGAGTNSPLHF.

The rearrangement joins TRBV6-1 to TRBJ2-1; 8 bases fit TRBD2. With 7 bases clipped from V and 5 bases from J, the junction kept 4 bases outside the gene matches. This CDR3 contains 13 residues. CDR1 is MNHNS, CDR2 SASEGT, per germline. CDR3 region: CASNTRGDNEQFF. The CDR3 nucleotides read TGTGCCAGCAATACGCGGGGGGACAATGAGCAGTTCTTC.

This clone has just one count. The gene calls are TRBV7-8 and TRBJ2-2; 7 nucleotides agree with TRBD2. The germline V gene encodes CDR1 SGHVS and CDR2 FQNEAQ. There are 15 residues in the CDR3. Trimming cost V 7 bases and J 8 bases; bases outside gene matches: 13. CDR3 sequence reads: CASTLLGGGGGELFF. Here the CDR3 DNA reads TGTGCCAGCACCCTCCTCGGCGGGGGAGGAGGGGAGCTGTTTTTT. Combining the CDR3 with reference TRBV7-8 and TRBJ2-2 gives the whole variable domain GAGVSQSPRYKVAKRGQDVALRCDPISGHVSLFWYQQALGQGPEFLTYFQNEAQLDKSGLPSDRFFAERPEGSVSTLKIQRTQQEDSAVYLCASTLLGGGGGELFFGEGSRLTVL.

The chain carries TRBV28 and TRBJ1-2; D is ambiguous. This CDR3 has 12 amino acids. Trimming took off 4 bases at V and 4 bases at J, with 7 bases between the two ends. CDR1 is MDHEN, CDR2 SYDVKM, per germline. CDR3 sequence reads: CASSSGGYGYTF. The CDR3 region has the DNA TGTGCCAGCAGTTCGGGCGGCTATGGCTACACCTTC.

The V call is TRBV6-5, the J call TRBJ1-1; no firm D call. The CDR3 is 13 residues long. The V gene's germline CDR1 is MNHEY and CDR2 SVGAGI. V was trimmed by 2 bases and J by 1 base, leaving 5 bases between them. The CDR3, as DNA: TGTGCCAGCAGTTACAAGGCGAACACTGAAGCTTTCTTT. Protein: CASSYKANTEAFF.

The genes are TRBV7-8 and TRBJ2-7; possible D gene TRBD2, 7 bases. The V gene's germline CDR1 is SGHVS and CDR2 FQNEAQ. Deletions cut 2 bases from V and 4 bases from J, with 12 bases between. This CDR3 contains 14 residues. CDR3 coding DNA: TGTGCCAGCAGCTTAAAACAGGGAGGGTACGAGCAGTACTTC. Translated, it gives CASSLKQGGYEQYF.